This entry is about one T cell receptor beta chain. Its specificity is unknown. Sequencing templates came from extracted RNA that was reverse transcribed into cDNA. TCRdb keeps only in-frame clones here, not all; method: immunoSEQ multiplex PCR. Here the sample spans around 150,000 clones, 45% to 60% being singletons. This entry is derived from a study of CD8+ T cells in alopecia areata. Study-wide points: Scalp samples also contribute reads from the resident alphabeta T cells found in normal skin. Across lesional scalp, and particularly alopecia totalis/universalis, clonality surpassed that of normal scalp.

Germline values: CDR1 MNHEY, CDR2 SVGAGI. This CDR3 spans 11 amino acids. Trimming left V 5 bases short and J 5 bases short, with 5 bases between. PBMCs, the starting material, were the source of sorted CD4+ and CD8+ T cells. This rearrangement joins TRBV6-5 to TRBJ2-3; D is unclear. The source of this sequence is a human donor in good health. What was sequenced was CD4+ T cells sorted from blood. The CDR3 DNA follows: TGTGCCAGCAGTGTGGGAGATACGCAGTATTTT. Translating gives CASSVGDTQYF.